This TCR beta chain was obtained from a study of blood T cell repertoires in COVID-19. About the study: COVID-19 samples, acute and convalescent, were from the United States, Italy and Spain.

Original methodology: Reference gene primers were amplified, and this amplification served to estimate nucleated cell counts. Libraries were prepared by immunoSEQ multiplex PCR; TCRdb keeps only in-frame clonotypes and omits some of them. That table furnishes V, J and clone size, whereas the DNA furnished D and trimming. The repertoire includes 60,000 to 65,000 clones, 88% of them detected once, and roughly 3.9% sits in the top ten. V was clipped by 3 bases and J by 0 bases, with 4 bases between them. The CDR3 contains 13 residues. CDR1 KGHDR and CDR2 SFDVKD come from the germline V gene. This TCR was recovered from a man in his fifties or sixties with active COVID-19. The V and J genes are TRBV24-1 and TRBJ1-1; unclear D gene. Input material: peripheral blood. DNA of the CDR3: TGTGCCACCAGTGATCGGGTGAACACTGAAGCTTTCTTT. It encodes CATSDRVNTEAFF.